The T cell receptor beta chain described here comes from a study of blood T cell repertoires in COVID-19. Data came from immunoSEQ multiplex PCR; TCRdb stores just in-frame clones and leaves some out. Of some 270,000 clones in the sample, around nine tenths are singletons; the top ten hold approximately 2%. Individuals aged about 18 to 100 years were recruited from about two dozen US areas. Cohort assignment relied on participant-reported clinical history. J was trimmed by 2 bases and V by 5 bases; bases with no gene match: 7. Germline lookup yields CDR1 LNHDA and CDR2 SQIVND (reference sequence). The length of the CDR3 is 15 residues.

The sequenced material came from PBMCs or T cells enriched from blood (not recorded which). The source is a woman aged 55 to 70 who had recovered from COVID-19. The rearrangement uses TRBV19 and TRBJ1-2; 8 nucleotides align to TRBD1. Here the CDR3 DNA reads TGTGCCAGTAGTCCACAGGGGGTAAGGAACTATGGCTACACCTTC. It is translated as CASSPQGVRNYGYTF.